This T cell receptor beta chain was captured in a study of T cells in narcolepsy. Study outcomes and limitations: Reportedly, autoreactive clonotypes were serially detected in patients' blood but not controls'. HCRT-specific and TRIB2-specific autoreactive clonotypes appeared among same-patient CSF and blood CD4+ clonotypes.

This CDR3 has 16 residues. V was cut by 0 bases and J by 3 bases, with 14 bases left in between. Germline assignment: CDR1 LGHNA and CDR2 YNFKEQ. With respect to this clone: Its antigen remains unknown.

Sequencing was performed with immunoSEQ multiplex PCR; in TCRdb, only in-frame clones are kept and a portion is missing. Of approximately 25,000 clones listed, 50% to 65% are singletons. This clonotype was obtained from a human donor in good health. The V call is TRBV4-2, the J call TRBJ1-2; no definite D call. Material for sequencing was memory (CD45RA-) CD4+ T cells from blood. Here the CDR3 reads CASSQEGGRQHYGYTF. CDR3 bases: TGTGCCAGCAGCCAAGAAGGCGGTAGGCAGCACTATGGCTACACCTTC.